This T cell receptor (beta chain) is from a study of early T cells in non-severe SARS-CoV-2 infection. TCRdb reanalysed the 5' RACE reads using MiXCR and keeps one entry per CDR3 protein. This sample has about 27,000 distinct CDR3 sequences, with about 4% found just once. Sample: whole blood. The TCR originated in an adult who was a healthcare worker with PCR-confirmed SARS-CoV-2 infection or an uninfected control (not recorded which).

The CDR3 sequence: CSVEAFDEQFF. The CDR3 coding sequence is TGCAGCGTTGAAGCGTTCGATGAGCAGTTCTTC. The chain couples TRBV29-1 to TRBJ2-1; D is unresolved. V gave up 1 base and J gave up 8 bases, with 6 bases separating them. This CDR3 has 11 residues. Looked up from germline, CDR1 is SQVTM and CDR2 is ANQGSEA.